This T cell receptor beta chain was retrieved from a study of T-cell memory formation after mild COVID-19 (dated by TCRdb to the early 2020s). With regard to the full study: TCR sequence clusters from the two donors were found to be largely donor specific. Longitudinal TCRalpha and TCRbeta repertoire sequencing tracked T-cell clones expanding and contracting after mild COVID-19 in two donors. The cohort comprised two young, previously healthy adult volunteers, one female and one male.

Results and caveats for the whole study, not just this receptor: Contracting CD4+ clones were located mainly in the CM and EM memory subsets, whereas CD8+ clones were found to be enriched in EMRA. Only a couple of mild cases were covered in the study, and larger cohorts including severe cases with pre-infection samples were considered necessary. Some responding clones were detected in pre-infection memory, suggesting pre-existing cross-reactive memory T cells joined the SARS-CoV-2 response. The second-wave clones that peaked on day 37 were not confirmed to be SARS-CoV-2 specific. Balanced CD4/CD8 phenotypes were observed for clones contracting from day 15 to 85, whereas a bias towards CD4+ was observed for a second wave of clones expanding from day 15 to 37.

Ficoll-Paque density gradient centrifugation was the method used to isolate PBMCs. CDR3 length: 14 amino acids, cysteine to phenylalanine. The retained sequence is limited to the CDR3, 42 bases, with the frame set at the first base. Trimming at the junction amounts to 0 bases on V and 5 bases on J, and the germline ends lie 8 bases apart. Via the germline V gene, CDR1 is LGHNA and CDR2 YNFKEQ. TCRdb shows the sequencer as Illumina NovaSeq 6000. cDNA libraries for TCRalpha and TCRbeta were prepared by 5'RACE using constant-segment primers, with sample barcodes and unique molecular identifiers added. RNA was extracted from every sample with Trizol reagent. Libraries were amplified in two PCR steps, with a second sample barcode and Illumina TruSeq adapters added in the second step. Libraries were sequenced on an Illumina NovaSeq with 2 x 150 bp paired-end reads. The original pipeline was this. Reads were demultiplexed and collapsed into UMI-guided consensus sequences with migec v1.2.7. Using mixcr v2.1.11, the UMI consensuses were aligned to TRA and TRB V and J templates and assembled into clonotypes. A clonotype was counted as expanded or contracted only when both edgeR and NoisET called the clonotype significant, with the noise models trained on biological replicates. edgeR calls used a false discovery rate-adjusted p below 0.01 and a log2 fold-change threshold of 1. PCA with hierarchical clustering of max-normalized trajectories of the 1000 most abundant clonotypes was used as exploratory dynamics analysis. Separately sequenced CD4+ and CD8+ repertoires were used to assign the CD4 or CD8 phenotype of responding clones. TCRdb handled the public reads itself, with Q25 trimming in fastp and clone calling in MiXCR, and kept productive beta chains. Each entry is one CDR3 protein sequence, shown with its most common DNA and genes. TCRdb assigned the V and J calls; the authors' analysis was not used. For this sample there are about 470,000 distinct CDR3 sequences; around a quarter appear just once. The ten largest clonotypes hold approximately 12% of the sample.

The table lists this clonotype with a few counts. This clone's antigen is unknown. No much larger clone exists at a distance of one base, and base qualities are not known. The chain employs TRBV4-2 and TRBJ2-1; no D gene is confidently identified. The sample was PBMCs or a T cell subset sorted from them (not recorded which). This receptor was taken from an adult woman who had mild COVID-19 (a few samples of this study predate the infection). The sample titles of this study are shuffled in the database, so cell type and time point are left out; the donor was told from shared clones. The CDR3 has the sequence CASSQEWQDNEQFF. The bases read TGTGCCAGCAGCCAAGAGTGGCAGGACAATGAGCAGTTCTTC.